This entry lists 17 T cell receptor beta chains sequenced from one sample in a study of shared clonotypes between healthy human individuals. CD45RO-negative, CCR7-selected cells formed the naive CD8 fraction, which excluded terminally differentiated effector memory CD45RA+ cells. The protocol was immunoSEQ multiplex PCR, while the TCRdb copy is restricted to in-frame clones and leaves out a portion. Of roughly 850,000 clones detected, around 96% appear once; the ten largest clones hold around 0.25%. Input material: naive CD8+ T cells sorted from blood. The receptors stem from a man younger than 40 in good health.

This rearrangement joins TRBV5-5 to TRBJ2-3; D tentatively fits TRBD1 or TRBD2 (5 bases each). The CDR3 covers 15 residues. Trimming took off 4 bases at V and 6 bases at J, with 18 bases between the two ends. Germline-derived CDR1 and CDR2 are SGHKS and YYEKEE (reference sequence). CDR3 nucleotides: TGTGCCAGCAGCAGAGCCGGGACCTTCCTCGATACGCAGTATTTT. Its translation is CASSRAGTFLDTQYF. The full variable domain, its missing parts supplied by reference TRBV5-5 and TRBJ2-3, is DAGVTQSPTHLIKTRGQQVTLRCSPISGHKSVSWYQQVLGQGPQFIFQYYEKEERGRGNFPDRFSARQFPNYSSELNVNALLLGDSALYLCASSRAGTFLDTQYFGPGTRLTVL.

CDR3 sequence: CASSLRTSGGSYEQYF. CDR3 DNA sequence: TGTGCCAGCAGTTTGAGGACTAGCGGGGGCTCCTACGAGCAGTACTTC. The genes are TRBV28 and TRBJ2-7, with TRBD2 matching over 13 bases. V shed 3 bases, J shed 0 bases, and the junction held 2 bases outside the gene matches. In germline, CDR1 is MDHEN, CDR2 SYDVKM. The CDR3 covers 16 residues.

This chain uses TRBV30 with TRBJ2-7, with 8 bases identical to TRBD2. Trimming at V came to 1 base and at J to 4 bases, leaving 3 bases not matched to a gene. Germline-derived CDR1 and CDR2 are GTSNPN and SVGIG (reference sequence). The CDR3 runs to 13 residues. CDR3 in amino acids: CAWSAGGLYEQYF. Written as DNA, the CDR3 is TGTGCCTGGAGTGCGGGAGGGTTGTACGAGCAGTACTTC.

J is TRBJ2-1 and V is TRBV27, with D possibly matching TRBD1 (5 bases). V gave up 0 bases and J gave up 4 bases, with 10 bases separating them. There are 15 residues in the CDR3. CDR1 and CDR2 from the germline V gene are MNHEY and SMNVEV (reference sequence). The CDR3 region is CASSLSETGYNEQFF. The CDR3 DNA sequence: TGTGCCAGCAGTTTATCGGAAACAGGATACAATGAGCAGTTCTTC.

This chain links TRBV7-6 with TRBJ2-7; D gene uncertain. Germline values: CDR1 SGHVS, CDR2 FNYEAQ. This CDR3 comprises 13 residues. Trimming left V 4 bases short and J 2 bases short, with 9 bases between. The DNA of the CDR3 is TGTGCCAGCAGCTCCCCTGGAACCTACGAGCAGTACTTC. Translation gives CASSSPGTYEQYF.

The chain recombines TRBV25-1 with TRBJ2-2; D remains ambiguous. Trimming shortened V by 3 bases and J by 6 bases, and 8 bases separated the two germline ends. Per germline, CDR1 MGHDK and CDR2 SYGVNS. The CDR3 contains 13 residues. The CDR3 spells CASSDEWSGELFF. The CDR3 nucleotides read TGTGCCAGCAGTGACGAGTGGTCCGGGGAGCTGTTTTTT.

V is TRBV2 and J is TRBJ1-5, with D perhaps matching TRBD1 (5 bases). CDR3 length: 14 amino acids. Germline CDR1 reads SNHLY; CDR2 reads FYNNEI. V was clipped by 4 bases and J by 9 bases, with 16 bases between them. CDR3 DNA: TGTGCCAGCAGTGTAGAGCCAGGGAACCGGCCCCAGCATTTT. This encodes CASSVEPGNRPQHF.

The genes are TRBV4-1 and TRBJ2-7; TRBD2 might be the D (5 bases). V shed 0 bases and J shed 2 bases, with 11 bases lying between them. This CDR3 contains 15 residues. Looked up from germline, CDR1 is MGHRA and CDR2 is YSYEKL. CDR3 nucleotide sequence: TGCGCCAGCAGCCAAGACCGACTGGAGGCCTACGAGCAGTACTTC. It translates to CASSQDRLEAYEQYF.

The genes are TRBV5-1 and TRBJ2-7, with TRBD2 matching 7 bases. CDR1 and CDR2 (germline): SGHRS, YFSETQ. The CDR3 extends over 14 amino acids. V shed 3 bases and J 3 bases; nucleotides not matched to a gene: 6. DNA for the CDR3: TGCGCCAGCAGCTCCCGGGAGGTTGACTACGAGCAGTACTTC. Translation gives CASSSREVDYEQYF.

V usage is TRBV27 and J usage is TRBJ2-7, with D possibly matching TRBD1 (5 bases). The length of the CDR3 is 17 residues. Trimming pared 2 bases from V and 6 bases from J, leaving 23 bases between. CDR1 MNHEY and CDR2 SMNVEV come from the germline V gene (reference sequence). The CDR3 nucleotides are TGTGCCAGCAGTTTAAAAGGGGTGGAAAGTATCTTGGGCGAGCAGTACTTC. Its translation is CASSLKGVESILGEQYF.

CDR3 coding DNA: TGCGCCAGCAGCCACTCTCTGGGGTTCGCGCGGTATGAGCAGTTCTTC. Translated, it gives CASSHSLGFARYEQFF. This rearrangement joins TRBV5-1 to TRBJ2-1, with no clear D. The germline gives CDR1 SGHRS, CDR2 YFSETQ. The CDR3 is 16 amino acids. Trimming removed 4 bases from V and 8 bases from J, with 22 bases in between.

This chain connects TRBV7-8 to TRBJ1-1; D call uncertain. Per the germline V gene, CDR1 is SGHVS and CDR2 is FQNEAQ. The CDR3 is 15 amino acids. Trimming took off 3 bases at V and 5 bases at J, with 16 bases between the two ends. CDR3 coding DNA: TGTGCCAGCAGCTTTGTAAGACTCGTGCGAACTGAAGCTTTCTTT. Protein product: CASSFVRLVRTEAFF.

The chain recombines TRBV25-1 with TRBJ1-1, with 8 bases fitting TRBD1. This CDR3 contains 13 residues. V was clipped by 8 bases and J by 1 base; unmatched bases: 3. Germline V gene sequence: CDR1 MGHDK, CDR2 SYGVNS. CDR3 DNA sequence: TGTGCCAGCCGACAGGGGCGGAACACTGAAGCTTTCTTT. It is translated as CASRQGRNTEAFF.

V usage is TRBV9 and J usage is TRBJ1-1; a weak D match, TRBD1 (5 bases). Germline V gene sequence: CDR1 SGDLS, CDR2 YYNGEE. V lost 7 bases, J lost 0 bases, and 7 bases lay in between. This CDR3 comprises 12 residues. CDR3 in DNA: TGTGCCAGCGGGGGGTTGAACACTGAAGCTTTCTTT. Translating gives CASGGLNTEAFF. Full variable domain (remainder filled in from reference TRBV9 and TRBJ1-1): DSGVTQTPKHLITATGQRVTLRCSPRSGDLSVYWYQQSLDQGLQFLIQYYNGEERAKGNILERFSAQQFPDLHSELNLSSLELGDSALYFCASGGLNTEAFFGQGTRLTVV.

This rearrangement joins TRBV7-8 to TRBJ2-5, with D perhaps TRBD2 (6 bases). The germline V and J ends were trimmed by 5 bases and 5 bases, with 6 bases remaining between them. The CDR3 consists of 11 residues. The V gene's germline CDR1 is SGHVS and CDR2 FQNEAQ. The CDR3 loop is CASSRGETQYF. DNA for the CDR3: TGTGCCAGCAGCCGGGGGGAGACCCAGTACTTC.

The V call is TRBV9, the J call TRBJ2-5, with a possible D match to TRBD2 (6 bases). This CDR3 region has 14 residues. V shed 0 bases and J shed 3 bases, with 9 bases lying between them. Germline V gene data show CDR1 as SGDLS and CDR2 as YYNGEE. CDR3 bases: TGTGCCAGCAGCGTAGGGTGGGAGGAAGAGACCCAGTACTTC. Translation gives CASSVGWEEETQYF.

In DNA form, the CDR3 reads TGTGCCAGTATCGGCGGTGACACAGATACGCAGTATTTT. It specifies CASIGGDTDTQYF. This chain links TRBV9 with TRBJ2-3; D is uncertain. The CDR3 loop spans 13 amino acids. V lost 8 bases and J lost 2, with 12 bases in between. Germline values: CDR1 SGDLS, CDR2 YYNGEE.